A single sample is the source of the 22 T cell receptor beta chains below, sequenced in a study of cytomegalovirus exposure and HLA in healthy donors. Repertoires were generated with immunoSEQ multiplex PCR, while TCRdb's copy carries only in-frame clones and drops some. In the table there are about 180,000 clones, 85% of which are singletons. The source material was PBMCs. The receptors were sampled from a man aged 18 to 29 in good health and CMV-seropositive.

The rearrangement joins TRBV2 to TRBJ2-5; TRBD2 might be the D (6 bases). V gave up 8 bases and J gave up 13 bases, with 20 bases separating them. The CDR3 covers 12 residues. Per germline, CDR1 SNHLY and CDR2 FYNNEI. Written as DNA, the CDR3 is TGTGCCAGCTCATCCAACCGGGACTTATGGTACTTC. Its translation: CASSSNRDLWYF. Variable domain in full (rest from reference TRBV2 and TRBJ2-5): EPEVTQTPSHQVTQMGQEVILRCVPISNHLYFYWYRQILGQKVEFLVSFYNNEISEKSEIFDDQFSVERPDGSNFTLKIRSTKLEDSAMYFCASSSNRDLWYFGPGTRLLVL.

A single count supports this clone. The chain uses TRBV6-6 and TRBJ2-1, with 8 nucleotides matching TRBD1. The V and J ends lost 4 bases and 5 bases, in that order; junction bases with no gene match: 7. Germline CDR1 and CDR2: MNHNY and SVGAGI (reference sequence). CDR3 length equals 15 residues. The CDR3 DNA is TGTGCCAGCAGTTTTCCCCGGACAGGGCACAATGAGCAGTTCTTC. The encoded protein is CASSFPRTGHNEQFF.

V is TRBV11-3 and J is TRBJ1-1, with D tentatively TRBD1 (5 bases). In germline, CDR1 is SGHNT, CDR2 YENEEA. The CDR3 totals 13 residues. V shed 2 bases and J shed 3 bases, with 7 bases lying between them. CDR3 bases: TGTGCCAGCAGCTTATCACAGGACACTGAAGCTTTCTTT. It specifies CASSLSQDTEAFF.

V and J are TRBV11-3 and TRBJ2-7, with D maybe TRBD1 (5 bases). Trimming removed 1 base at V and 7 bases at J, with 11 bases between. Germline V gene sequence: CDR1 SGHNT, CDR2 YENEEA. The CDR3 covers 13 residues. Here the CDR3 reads CASSLGVAGEQYF. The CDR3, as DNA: TGTGCCAGCAGCTTAGGAGTGGCAGGGGAGCAGTACTTC.

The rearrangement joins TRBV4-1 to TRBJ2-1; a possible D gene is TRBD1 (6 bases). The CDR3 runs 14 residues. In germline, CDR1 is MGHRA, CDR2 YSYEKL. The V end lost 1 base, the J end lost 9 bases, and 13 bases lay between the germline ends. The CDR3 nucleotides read TGCGCCAGCAGCCAAGCCTGGGGGCTTAGTGAGCAGTTCTTC. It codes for CASSQAWGLSEQFF.

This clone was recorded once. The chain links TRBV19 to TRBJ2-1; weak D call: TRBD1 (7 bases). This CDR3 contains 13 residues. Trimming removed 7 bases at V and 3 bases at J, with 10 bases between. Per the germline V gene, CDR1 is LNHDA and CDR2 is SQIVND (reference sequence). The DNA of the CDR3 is TGTGCCAGTACCCAGGGGGGCTACAATGAGCAGTTCTTC. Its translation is CASTQGGYNEQFF. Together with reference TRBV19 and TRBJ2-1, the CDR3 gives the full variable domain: DGGITQSPKYLFRKEGQNVTLSCEQNLNHDAMYWYRQDPGQGLRLIYYSQIVNDFQKGDIAEGYSVSREKKESFPLTVTSAQKNPTAFYLCASTQGGYNEQFFGPGTRLTVL.

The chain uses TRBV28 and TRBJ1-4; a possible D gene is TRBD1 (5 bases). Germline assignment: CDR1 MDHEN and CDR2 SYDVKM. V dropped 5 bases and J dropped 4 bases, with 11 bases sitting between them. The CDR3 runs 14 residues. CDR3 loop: CASSPGHHNEKLFF. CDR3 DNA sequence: TGTGCCAGCAGTCCTGGACACCATAATGAAAAACTGTTTTTT.

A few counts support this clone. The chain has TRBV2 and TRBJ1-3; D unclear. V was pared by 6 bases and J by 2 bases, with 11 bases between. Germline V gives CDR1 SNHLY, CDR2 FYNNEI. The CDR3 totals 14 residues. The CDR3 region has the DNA TGTGCCAGCAGCTCGACAATCACTGGAAACACCATATATTTT. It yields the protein CASSSTITGNTIYF. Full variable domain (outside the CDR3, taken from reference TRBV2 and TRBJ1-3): EPEVTQTPSHQVTQMGQEVILRCVPISNHLYFYWYRQILGQKVEFLVSFYNNEISEKSEIFDDQFSVERPDGSNFTLKIRSTKLEDSAMYFCASSSTITGNTIYFGEGSWLTVV.

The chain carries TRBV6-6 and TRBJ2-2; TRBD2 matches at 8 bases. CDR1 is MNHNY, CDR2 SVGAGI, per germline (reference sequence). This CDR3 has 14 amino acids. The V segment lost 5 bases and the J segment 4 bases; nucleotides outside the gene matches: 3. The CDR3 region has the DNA TGTGCCAGCAGTATGAGCGGGGGCACCGGGGAGCTGTTTTTT. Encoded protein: CASSMSGGTGELFF.

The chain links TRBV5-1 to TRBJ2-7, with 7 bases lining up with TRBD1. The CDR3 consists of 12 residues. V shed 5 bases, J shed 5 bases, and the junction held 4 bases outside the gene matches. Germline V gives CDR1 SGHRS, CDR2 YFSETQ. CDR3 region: CASSQGGDEQYF. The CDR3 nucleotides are TGCGCCAGCAGTCAAGGGGGCGACGAGCAGTACTTC.

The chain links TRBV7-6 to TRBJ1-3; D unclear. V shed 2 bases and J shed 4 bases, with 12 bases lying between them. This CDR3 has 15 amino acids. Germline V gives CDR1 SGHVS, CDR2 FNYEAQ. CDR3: CASSLSPPNGNTIYF. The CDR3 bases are TGTGCCAGCAGCTTAAGCCCCCCGAACGGAAACACCATATATTTT.

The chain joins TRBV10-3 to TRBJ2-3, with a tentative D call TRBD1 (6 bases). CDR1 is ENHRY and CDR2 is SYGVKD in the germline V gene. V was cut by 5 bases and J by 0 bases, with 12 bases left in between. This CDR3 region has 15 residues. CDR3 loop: CAISSTGPSTDTQYF. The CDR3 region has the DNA TGTGCCATCAGTAGCACAGGGCCTAGCACAGATACGCAGTATTTT.

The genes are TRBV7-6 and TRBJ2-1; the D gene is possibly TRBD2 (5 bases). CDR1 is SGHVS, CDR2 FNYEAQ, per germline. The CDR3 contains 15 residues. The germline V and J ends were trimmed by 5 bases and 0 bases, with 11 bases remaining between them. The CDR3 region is CASSPADSSYNEQFF. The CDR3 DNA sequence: TGTGCCAGCAGCCCAGCGGATAGCTCCTACAATGAGCAGTTCTTC.

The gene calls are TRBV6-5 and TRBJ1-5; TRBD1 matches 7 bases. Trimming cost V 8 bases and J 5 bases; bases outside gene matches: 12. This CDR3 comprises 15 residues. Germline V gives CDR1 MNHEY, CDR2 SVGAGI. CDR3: CASSPAGGRDQPQHF. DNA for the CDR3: TGTGCCAGCTCCCCGGCAGGGGGACGTGATCAGCCCCAGCATTTT.

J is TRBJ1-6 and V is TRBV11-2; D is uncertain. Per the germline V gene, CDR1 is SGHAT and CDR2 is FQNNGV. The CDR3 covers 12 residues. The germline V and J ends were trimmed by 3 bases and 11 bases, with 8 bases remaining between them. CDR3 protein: CASSFGSPPLHF. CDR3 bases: TGTGCCAGCAGCTTCGGTAGCCCACCCCTCCACTTT.

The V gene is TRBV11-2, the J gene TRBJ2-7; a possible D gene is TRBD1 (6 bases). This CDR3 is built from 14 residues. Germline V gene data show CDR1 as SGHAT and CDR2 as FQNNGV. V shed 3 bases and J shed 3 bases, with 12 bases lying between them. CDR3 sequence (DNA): TGTGCCAGCAGCTTCCTCGGGACACTCTACGAGCAGTACTTC. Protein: CASSFLGTLYEQYF.

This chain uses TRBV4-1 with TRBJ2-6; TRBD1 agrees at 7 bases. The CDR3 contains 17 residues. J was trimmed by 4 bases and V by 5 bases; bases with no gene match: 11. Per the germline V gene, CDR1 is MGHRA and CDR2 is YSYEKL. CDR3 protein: CASSSQGMLAGANVLTF. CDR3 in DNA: TGCGCCAGCAGCTCACAGGGGATGCTTGCGGGGGCCAACGTCCTGACTTTC.

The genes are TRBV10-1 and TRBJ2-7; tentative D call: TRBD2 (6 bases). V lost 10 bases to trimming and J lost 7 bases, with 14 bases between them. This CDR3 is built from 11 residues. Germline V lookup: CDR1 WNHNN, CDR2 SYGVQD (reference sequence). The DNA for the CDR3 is TGCGCCACCAGGGAGGTTACTGAGCAGTACTTC. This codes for CATREVTEQYF.

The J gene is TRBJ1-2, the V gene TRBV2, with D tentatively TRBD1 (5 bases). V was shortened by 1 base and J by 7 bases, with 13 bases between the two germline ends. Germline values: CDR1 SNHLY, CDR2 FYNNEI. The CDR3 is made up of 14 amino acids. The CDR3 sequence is CASSEVTAGGGYTF. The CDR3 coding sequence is TGTGCCAGCAGTGAAGTGACAGCGGGGGGTGGCTACACCTTC.

CDR3 loop: CAISESLAGAGGELFF. The DNA of the CDR3 is TGTGCCATCAGTGAGTCTCTAGCGGGAGCTGGCGGGGAGCTGTTTTTT. V is TRBV10-3 and J is TRBJ2-2; TRBD2 matches 10 bases. The germline CDR1 and CDR2 sequences are ENHRY and SYGVKD. V was clipped by 0 bases and J by 7 bases; unmatched bases: 5. The CDR3 runs to 16 residues.

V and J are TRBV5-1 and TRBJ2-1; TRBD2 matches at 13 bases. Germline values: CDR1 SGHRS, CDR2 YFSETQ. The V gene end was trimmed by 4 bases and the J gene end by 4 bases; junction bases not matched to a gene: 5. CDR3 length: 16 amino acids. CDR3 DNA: TGCGCCAGCAGCATGGGACTAGCGGGGAGTTACAATGAGCAGTTCTTC. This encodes CASSMGLAGSYNEQFF. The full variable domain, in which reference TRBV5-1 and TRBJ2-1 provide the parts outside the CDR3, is KAGVTQTPRYLIKTRGQQVTLSCSPISGHRSVSWYQQTPGQGLQFLFEYFSETQRNKGNFPGRFSGRQFSNSRSEMNVSTLELGDSALYLCASSMGLAGSYNEQFFGPGTRLTVL.

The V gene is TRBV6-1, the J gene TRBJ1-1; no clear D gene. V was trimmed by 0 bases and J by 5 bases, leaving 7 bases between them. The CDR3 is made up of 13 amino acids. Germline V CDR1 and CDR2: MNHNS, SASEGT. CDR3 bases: TGTGCCAGCAGTGAAGCAGGAGGTACTGAAGCTTTCTTT. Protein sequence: CASSEAGGTEAFF.